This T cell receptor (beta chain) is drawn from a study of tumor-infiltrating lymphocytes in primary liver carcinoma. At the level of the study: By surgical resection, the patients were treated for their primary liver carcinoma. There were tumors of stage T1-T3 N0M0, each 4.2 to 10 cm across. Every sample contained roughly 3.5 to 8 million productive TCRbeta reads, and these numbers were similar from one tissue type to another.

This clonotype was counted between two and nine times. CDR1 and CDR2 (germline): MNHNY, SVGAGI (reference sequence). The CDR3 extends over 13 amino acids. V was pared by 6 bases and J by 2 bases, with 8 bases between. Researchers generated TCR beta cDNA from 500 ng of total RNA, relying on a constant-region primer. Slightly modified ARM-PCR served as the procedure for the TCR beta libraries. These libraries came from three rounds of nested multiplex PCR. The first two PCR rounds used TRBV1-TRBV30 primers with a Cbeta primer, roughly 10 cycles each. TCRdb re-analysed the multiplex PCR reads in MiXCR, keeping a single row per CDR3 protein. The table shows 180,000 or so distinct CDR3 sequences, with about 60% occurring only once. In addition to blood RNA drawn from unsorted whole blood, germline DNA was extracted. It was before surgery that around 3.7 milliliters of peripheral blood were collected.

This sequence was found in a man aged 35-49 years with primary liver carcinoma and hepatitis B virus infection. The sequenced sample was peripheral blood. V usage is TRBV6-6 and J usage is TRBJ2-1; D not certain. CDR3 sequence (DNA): TGTGCCAGCAGAGTTGCAGCCTACAATGAGCAGTTCTTC. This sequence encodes CASRVAAYNEQFF.